The next 16 T cell receptor beta chains were all read from a single sample in a study of blood T cell repertoires in COVID-19. Generated by immunoSEQ multiplex PCR, the TCRdb table keeps only in-frame clones and is missing some. This table holds around 700,000 clones, about nine tenths found once. The sample taken for sequencing was peripheral blood. These receptors were taken from a woman under 30 with acute or convalescent COVID-19.

This sequence joins TRBV10-3 and TRBJ1-6; the D is unclear. The CDR3 runs to 12 residues. In germline, CDR1 is ENHRY, CDR2 SYGVKD. V dropped 6 bases and J dropped 6 bases, with 6 bases sitting between them. DNA of the CDR3: TGTGCCATCAGCAGAACTAATTCACCCCTCCACTTT. Its translation is CAISRTNSPLHF.

This rearrangement joins TRBV9 to TRBJ2-7; a weak D match, TRBD1 (5 bases). The CDR3 has 13 amino acids. V was pared by 0 bases and J by 4 bases, with 8 bases between. Per germline, CDR1 SGDLS and CDR2 YYNGEE. In nucleotides, the CDR3 is TGTGCCAGCAGCGTAGAAGGGGCTTACGAGCAGTACTTC. It is translated as CASSVEGAYEQYF.

This sequence joins TRBV7-2 and TRBJ1-5, with D unclear. Germline V lookup: CDR1 SGHTA, CDR2 FQGNSA. The germline V and J ends were trimmed by 6 bases and 5 bases, with 14 bases remaining between them. This CDR3 is 14 amino acids long. The CDR3 region is CASSSPKDYQPQHF. As DNA, the CDR3 is TGTGCCAGCAGTTCCCCAAAAGACTATCAGCCCCAGCATTTT.

Of note for this clone: This same CDR3 is encoded by further DNA sequences in the sample. This chain joins TRBV6-2 or TRBV6-3 and TRBJ1-1, with a possible D match to TRBD1 (5 bases). The CDR3 is made up of 12 amino acids. Germline V gene data show CDR1 as MNHEY and CDR2 as SVGEGT. The V and J ends lost 2 bases and 6 bases respectively, with 7 bases between them. The CDR3 DNA sequence: TGTGCCAGCAGTTACAGGGGTGCTGAAGCTTTCTTT. Translating it yields CASSYRGAEAFF.

The chain joins TRBV29-1 to TRBJ2-2; D uncertain. The CDR3 contains 15 residues. Trimming stripped 1 base from V and 6 bases from J, with 15 bases between. CDR1 is SQVTM, CDR2 ANQGSEA, per germline. In nucleotides, the CDR3 is TGCAGCGTTGAAGGTGGTAGCCTTCCCGCCGGGGAGCTGTTTTTT. It encodes CSVEGGSLPAGELFF.

This chain connects TRBV5-4 to TRBJ2-3; 13 nucleotides align to TRBD2. V gave up 3 bases and J gave up 6 bases; unmatched junction bases: 10. The CDR3 length is 17 residues. The germline V gene has CDR1 SGHNT and CDR2 YYREEE (reference sequence). The CDR3 loop reads CASSSQSTSGGLDTQYF. CDR3 bases: TGTGCCAGCAGCTCCCAGTCGACTAGCGGGGGGTTGGATACGCAGTATTTT.

V gene TRBV7-9 combines with J gene TRBJ2-7, with 8 bases lining up with TRBD1. In germline, CDR1 is SEHNR, CDR2 FQNEAQ (reference sequence). CDR3 length: 16 amino acids. Unmatched junction bases numbered 9, after V lost 0 bases and J lost 5 bases. The CDR3 DNA follows: TGTGCCAGCAGCTTAGCGGTAGGACAGGGTTGGGACGAGCAGTACTTC. As protein: CASSLAVGQGWDEQYF.

The rearrangement uses TRBV19 and TRBJ1-2; 9 nucleotides match TRBD1. V gave up 5 bases and J gave up 7 bases; unmatched junction bases: 14. The CDR3 extends over 16 amino acids. Germline V gene lookup returns CDR1 LNHDA and CDR2 SQIVND (reference sequence). CDR3 sequence (DNA): TGTGCCAGTAGTTCAGTTACAACGGGACAGGGTCGTGGCTACACCTTC. Amino acids: CASSSVTTGQGRGYTF.

This clone showed up just once. The chain links TRBV27 to TRBJ1-1; perhaps TRBD1 as D (5 bases). Trimming removed 5 bases at V and 1 base at J, with 11 bases between. This CDR3 has 14 residues. Germline CDR1 and CDR2: MNHEY and SMNVEV (reference sequence). The CDR3 DNA sequence: TGTGCCAGCAGTCCGGGACTCGCGAACACTGAAGCTTTCTTT. It encodes CASSPGLANTEAFF.

The rearrangement uses TRBV9 and TRBJ2-7; possibly TRBD1 for D (6 bases). Looked up from germline, CDR1 is SGDLS and CDR2 is YYNGEE. V was clipped by 4 bases and J by 3 bases, with 23 bases between them. The CDR3 is 17 amino acids. In DNA, the CDR3 is TGTGCCAGCAGCACTACCGTTGAGGGGACAAGCTACTACGAGCAGTACTTC. The encoded protein is CASSTTVEGTSYYEQYF.

V and J are TRBV24-1 and TRBJ2-5; 7 bases are shared with TRBD2. The CDR3 consists of 13 residues. The V gene's germline CDR1 is KGHDR and CDR2 SFDVKD. V shed 3 bases and J 5 bases; nucleotides not matched to a gene: 2. The chain's CDR3 is CATSDGEGETQYF. The CDR3, as DNA: TGTGCCACCAGTGATGGGGAGGGGGAGACCCAGTACTTC.

This chain connects TRBV6-5 to TRBJ1-6; 9 bases are shared with TRBD1. The germline gives CDR1 MNHEY, CDR2 SVGAGI. CDR3 size: 14 residues. V shed 5 bases, J shed 8 bases, and the junction held 4 bases outside the gene matches. This CDR3 reads CASSTGTGHSPLHF. In DNA form, the CDR3 reads TGTGCCAGCAGTACGGGGACAGGGCATTCACCCCTCCACTTT.

This chain links TRBV6-6 with TRBJ2-5; D gene unclear. The V gene's germline CDR1 is MNHNY and CDR2 SVGAGI (reference sequence). V was cut by 5 bases and J by 5 bases, with 12 bases left in between. CDR3 size: 13 residues. This CDR3 reads CASSLNEWETQYF. CDR3 coding DNA: TGTGCCAGCAGTCTCAATGAGTGGGAGACCCAGTACTTC.

On this clone: Other DNA sequences within the sample encode an identical CDR3. The gene calls are TRBV18 and TRBJ1-1, with D maybe TRBD1 (6 bases). Per the germline V gene, CDR1 is KGHSH and CDR2 is LQKENI. Trimming cost V 6 bases and J 1 base, with 12 bases left between them. The CDR3 sequence is 14 residues long. The CDR3 coding sequence is TGTGCCAGCTCCCCGACAGGAGGGAACACTGAAGCTTTCTTT. Its protein is CASSPTGGNTEAFF.

The chain couples TRBV29-1 to TRBJ1-1; TRBD1 is a possible D gene (6 bases). The V end lost 1 base, the J end lost 3 bases, and 18 bases lay between the germline ends. The CDR3 extends over 16 amino acids. The germline CDR1 and CDR2 sequences are SQVTM and ANQGSEA. For the CDR3, the DNA is TGCAGCGTTGAAGGCGGTACAGGGATAATCGACACTGAAGCTTTCTTT. This translates into CSVEGGTGIIDTEAFF.

This clone has only one observation. This chain connects TRBV9 to TRBJ1-2; D is possibly TRBD1 (5 bases). V was clipped by 4 bases and J by 4 bases, with 17 bases between them. This CDR3 comprises 15 residues. Germline assignment: CDR1 SGDLS and CDR2 YYNGEE. The CDR3: CASSSSDGGGYGYTF. The CDR3 nucleotides read TGTGCCAGCAGCTCCTCCGACGGGGGGGGCTATGGCTACACCTTC.